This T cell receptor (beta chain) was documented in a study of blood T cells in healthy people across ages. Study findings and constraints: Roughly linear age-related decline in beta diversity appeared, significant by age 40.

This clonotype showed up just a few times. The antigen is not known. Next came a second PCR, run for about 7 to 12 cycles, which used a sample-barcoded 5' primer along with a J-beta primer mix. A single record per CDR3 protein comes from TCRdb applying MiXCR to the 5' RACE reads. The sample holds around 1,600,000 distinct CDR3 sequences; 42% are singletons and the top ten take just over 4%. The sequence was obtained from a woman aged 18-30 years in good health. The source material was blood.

CDR3 protein: CASILAQGTEAFF. CDR3 nucleotides: TGTGCCAGCATCCTGGCTCAAGGAACTGAAGCTTTCTTT. The chain links TRBV6-6 to TRBJ1-1, with D hard to call. The V gene lost 7 bases and the J gene lost 5 bases, with 14 bases spanning the gap. The length of the CDR3 is 13 residues. CDR1 and CDR2 (germline): MNHNY, SVGAGI (reference sequence).